This T cell receptor (beta chain) was identified in a study of T cell responses to AZD1222 COVID-19 vaccine. About the research overall: Second doses that came at about 4 or about 12 weeks were put together. Study observations and caveats: With two AZD1222 doses given, Spike-specific TCR breadth and depth both rose.

Clones were sequenced by immunoSEQ multiplex PCR, and TCRdb holds only the in-frame ones, with some missing. Of fewer than 150,000 clones detected, approximately 90% appear once; the ten largest clones hold 1.9%. This CDR3 has 11 amino acids. Germline CDR1 MNHEY, CDR2 SMNVEV (reference sequence). Trimming took off 3 bases at V and 11 bases at J, with 10 bases between the two ends. Remarks on this clone: Its antigen remains unidentified.

The V gene is TRBV27, the J gene TRBJ1-1; D gene unclear. Here the sequenced sample was peripheral blood, taken on day 0 of AZD1222 vaccination. This TCR was sampled from an adult in good health. For the CDR3, the DNA is TGTGCCAGCAGTTTCGGACGGGAGGCTTTCTTT. This sequence encodes CASSFGREAFF.